This TCR beta chain appears in the sequencing data of a study of T cell repertoires in cytomegalovirus infection. Overall study findings and caveats: HLA-C-restricted TCR beta clonotypes specific for CMV led the ex vivo response. Cumulative frequency (of public TCR beta family members) identified carriers of CMV plus the relevant HLA.

With regard to this clonotype: Antigen specificity is unknown.

Using its own MiXCR run on the reads, TCRdb lists one record per CDR3 protein. The sample lists about 700,000 distinct CDR3 sequences; around 30% were seen once. Germline-derived CDR1 and CDR2 are SGHVS and FNYEAQ. The CDR3 has 18 amino acids. With 5 bases clipped from V and 3 bases from J, the junction kept 16 bases outside the gene matches. Sequenced here: cultured PBMCs, sampled from culture after CMV antigen stimulation. The chain has TRBV7-6 and TRBJ2-3; 8 bases are a match to TRBD2. The sequence was obtained from a human donor in good health (CMV status not recorded). Some clones in this sample may be carry-over from other donors' samples. CDR3 protein: CASSRLASSSGGTDTQYF. DNA for the CDR3: TGTGCCAGCAGCCGCTTAGCCTCCTCAAGCGGGGGAACAGATACGCAGTATTTT.